The sequence of this T cell receptor (beta chain) was determined in a study of a mutant IDH1 vaccine in newly diagnosed glioma. Whole-study results and caveats: Apparently unrelated to pseudoprogression were changes in the top peripheral T cell clonotypes.

Clones were sequenced by immunoSEQ multiplex PCR, and TCRdb holds only the in-frame ones, with some missing. The table lists more than 40,000 clones, 88% of them singletons. On this clone itself: Its antigen is as yet unknown.

V was clipped by 1 base and J by 0 bases, with 14 bases between them. The CDR3 extends over 16 amino acids. Germline-derived CDR1 and CDR2 are SGHDT and YYEEEE. Time point: week 35, safety follow-up. Alongside topical imiquimod, each dose of vaccine comprised 300 ug of mutant IDH1 20-mer peptide. Sequenced material: PBMCs, taken from a glioma patient whose treatment included an IDH1 peptide vaccine. The chain employs TRBV5-6 and TRBJ2-7, with D perhaps TRBD1 or TRBD2 (5 bases each). This clonotype was obtained from a woman between 40 and 55 years old with glioma. The CDR3 region is CASSLRSRGSSYEQYF. The DNA for the CDR3 is TGTGCCAGCAGCTTGCGTAGCCGGGGCAGCTCCTACGAGCAGTACTTC.